This T cell receptor (beta chain) was identified in a study of T cell responses to AZD1222 COVID-19 vaccine. Overall study: Pooling was applied to second doses at about 4 or about 12 weeks.

A word on this clone: Its antigen is unidentified.

The table came from immunoSEQ multiplex PCR; TCRdb's copy has only in-frame clones and leaves some out. The sample records 70,000 to 90,000 clones, approximately 89% being singletons. General study results and limits: Females outnumbered males among donors, who were mostly white British; clonal diversity was possibly underestimated. Spike-specific TCR breadth and depth were elevated following two AZD1222 doses.

The germline gives CDR1 MNHEY, CDR2 SMNVEV (reference sequence). Deletions cut 3 bases from V and 7 bases from J, with 10 bases between. The CDR3 is 14 residues long. The specimen comprised peripheral blood, sampled on day 0 of AZD1222 vaccination. The genes are TRBV27 and TRBJ1-6, with a possible D match to TRBD1 (6 bases). The clonotype originates from an adult in good health. The CDR3 DNA reads as TGTGCCAGCAGTTTCACAGGGAGGAATTCACCCCTCCACTTT. It is translated as CASSFTGRNSPLHF.